This TCR beta chain derives from a study of shared clonotypes between healthy human individuals. Whole-study context: Plates per donor: three CD4 naive, three CD4 memory, two CD8 naive, one CD8 memory. Whole-study results and caveats: Across subsets, estimated richness was generally greater for naive than for memory populations. Clonotype sharing among donors, it was expected, would be affected by sequencing depth.

Selected positively for CCR7 and CD45RO-negative, naive CD8 cells excluded terminally differentiated effector memory CD45RA+ cells. Losses at the gene ends were 0 bases for V and 1 base for J; bases not matched to a gene: 7. The CDR3 loop spans 18 amino acids. The germline V gene encodes CDR1 SGDLS and CDR2 YYNGEE. For this clone: Its antigen is unidentified.

Assay used: immunoSEQ multiplex PCR; TCRdb lists only in-frame clones, some missing. The data hold about 2.1 million clones, with 85% to 95% observed a single time. The source is a man aged 18 to 29 in good health. Some clones in this sample may be carry-over from other donors' samples. The genes are TRBV9 and TRBJ2-1, with TRBD2 matching 10 bases. Sequencing was done on a sample of naive CD8+ T cells from PBMCs. In DNA, the CDR3 is TGTGCCAGCAGCGTAGCTGGGCTAGCGGGAGTATCCTACAATGAGCAGTTCTTC. Translated, it gives CASSVAGLAGVSYNEQFF.